This is a list of T cell receptor beta chains from one sample in a study of cytomegalovirus exposure and HLA in healthy donors. The assay was immunoSEQ multiplex PCR, and TCRdb's table has in-frame clones only and misses some. The sample has over 75,000 clones; around 10% are singletons. The sample consisted of PBMCs. The receptor source for this set is a man aged 45-65 years in good health and CMV-seropositive. The CDR3 runs from the conserved cysteine through the conserved F or W. The order of the fields is J gene, clone size, V gene, D gene, CDR3 DNA, CDR3 protein. The D gene is left open where the match is weak. Some rows have no size entry. The others give once, few or many, or a class for an expanded clone.

>TRBJ2-7|-|TRBV27|TRBD1
TGTGCCAGCGCTAGACCGGGACAGCGCTACGAGCAGTACTTC
CASARPGQRYEQYF
>TRBJ2-7|medium-sized|TRBV4-3|-
TGCGCCAGCAGCCAAGGGCTTGAGGGGGTCTACGAGCAGTACTTC
CASSQGLEGVYEQYF
>TRBJ2-1|-|TRBV5-4|-
TGTGCCAGCAGCTTCCCCGCGGGTCAAAGGATCTTC
CASSFPAGQRIF
>TRBJ2-7|few|TRBV28|-
TGTGCCAGCAGCTTCGGTCTCGGGAGTTCCTACGAGCAGTACTTC
CASSFGLGSSYEQYF
>TRBJ2-1|few|TRBV19|TRBD2
TGTGCCAGTAGTGGGCGGGAGGTCAATGAGCAGTTCTTC
CASSGREVNEQFF
>TRBJ2-1|few|TRBV5-1|TRBD1
TGCGCCAGCAGCTTGGTCACAGGGGAAGCCTACAATGAGCAGTTCTTC
CASSLVTGEAYNEQFF
>TRBJ2-2|few|TRBV2|TRBD1
TGTGCCAGCAGGACCGGGACAGGGGTGACCGGGGAGCTGTTTTTT
CASRTGTGVTGELFF
>TRBJ1-2|-|TRBV7-9|TRBD1
TGTGCCAGCAGCTATCGCGGGACAGGGATATATGGCTACACCTTC
CASSYRGTGIYGYTF
>TRBJ2-1|-|TRBV9|TRBD2
TGTGCCAGCAGCTTGACCGGGACTAGCGTTGAGGGTGAGCAGTTCTTC
CASSLTGTSVEGEQFF
>TRBJ1-5|few|TRBV4-3|-
TGCGCCAGCAGCCAAAGGCGGGGGGCGGAGAGCAATCAGCCCCAGCATTTT
CASSQRRGAESNQPQHF
>TRBJ2-1|-|TRBV18|TRBD2
TGTGCCAGCTCACTTCTAGGGACAGCCGGGACTAGCGGACACAATGAGCAGTTCTTC
CASSLLGTAGTSGHNEQFF
>TRBJ2-7|-|TRBV19|-
TGTGCCAGTAGTATGGGGCAGTCCTTTACCTACAAGCAGTACTTC
CASSMGQSFTYKQYF
>TRBJ2-7|few|TRBV5-6|TRBD2
TGTGCCAGCAGCTTGGCCGGAGCGGGAGGGTCCTACGCGCAGTACTTC
CASSLAGAGGSYAQYF
>TRBJ2-7|few|TRBV7-8|TRBD1
TGTGCCAGCAGCTTAGGAGGACAGGCCTCCTACGAGCAGTACTTC
CASSLGGQASYEQYF
>TRBJ1-1|few|TRBV28|TRBD1
TGTGCCAGCAGTGCAACCGCAGGGGGCGCAGCGAACACTGAAGCTTTCTTT
CASSATAGGAANTEAFF
>TRBJ2-2|-|TRBV7-9|TRBD1
TGTGCCAGCAAGAGGGACAGGTTGGCCACCGGGGAGCTGTTTTTT
CASKRDRLATGELFF
>TRBJ1-1|few|TRBV11-1|-
TGTGCCAGCAGCTTCCGCACAGCGAACACTGAAGCTTTCTTT
CASSFRTANTEAFF
>TRBJ1-1|few|TRBV5-3|TRBD1
TGTGCCAGAAGCTTGACCCCTCAGGGGGGCTTAGGAGCTTTCTTT
CARSLTPQGGLGAFF
>TRBJ2-7|-|TRBV7-6|TRBD1
TGTGCCAGCAGCTTGGGGACAGCCTACGAGCAGTACTTC
CASSLGTAYEQYF
>TRBJ1-2|-|TRBV7-9|-
TGTGCCAGCAGCTTAGTATCGGGAAACTATGGCTACACCTTC
CASSLVSGNYGYTF
>TRBJ2-7|few|TRBV15|TRBD2
TGTGCCACCAGCAGAGATGGGACTAGCGGGAGCAACGAGCAGTACTTC
CATSRDGTSGSNEQYF
>TRBJ2-5|-|TRBV25-1|-
TGTGCCAGCAGTGTCCCATCGGTGTACTTC
CASSVPSVYF
>TRBJ2-1|-|TRBV29-1|-
TGCAGCTGCAGGAGGGAGCCGAGCAATGAGCAGTTCTTC
CSCRREPSNEQFF
>TRBJ1-1|-|TRBV9|-
TGTGCCAGCAGCGCACTACAGGGCAGTGGGACTGAAGCTTTCTTT
CASSALQGSGTEAFF
>TRBJ2-5|few|TRBV25-1|-
TGTGCCAGCAGTGAATATGAGGGTTTAGAAGAGACCCAGTACTTC
CASSEYEGLEETQYF
>TRBJ1-2|-|TRBV18|-
TGTGCCAGCTCGCAAGGACAGTTGACTTATGGCTACACCTTC
CASSQGQLTYGYTF
>TRBJ2-5|few|TRBV19|-
TGTGCCAGTAACTACGGGGGACGGCAAGAGACCCAGTACTTC
CASNYGGRQETQYF
>TRBJ2-7|few|TRBV6-5|-
TGTGCCAGCAGTTATAGGGTAGGCGGGTCCTACGAGCAGTACTTC
CASSYRVGGSYEQYF
>TRBJ2-5|few|TRBV7-2|-
TGTGCCAGCAGCTTCCGACAGATACAAGAGACCCAGTACTTC
CASSFRQIQETQYF
>TRBJ1-2|-|TRBV29-1|TRBD1
TGCAGCGTTGGGCAGGGGGCTAACTATGGCTACACCTTC
CSVGQGANYGYTF
>TRBJ2-1|-|TRBV28|TRBD1
TGTGCCAGCAGTTCAAGAGGGACAGTTTCCTACAATGAGCAGTTCTTC
CASSSRGTVSYNEQFF
>TRBJ2-3|few|TRBV5-1|-
TGCGCCAGCAGCTCGATCCGTGGGGCGGGGAACACAGATACGCAGTATTTT
CASSSIRGAGNTDTQYF
>TRBJ1-2|-|TRBV29-1|TRBD1
TGCAGCGTTGTGTGGGGGACAGGGGCCACGAAGGGCTACACCTTC
CSVVWGTGATKGYTF
>TRBJ2-4|-|TRBV11-2|-
TGTGCCAGCAGCTACAGGATAAAAAACATTCAGTACTTC
CASSYRIKNIQYF
>TRBJ2-1|few|TRBV19|-
TGTGCCAGTAGAGACTGGCATGAGCAGTTCTTC
CASRDWHEQFF
>TRBJ2-7|few|TRBV5-1|-
TGCGCCAGCAGCTTGGGAGGGAGGCAACCCTACGAGCAGTACTTC
CASSLGGRQPYEQYF
>TRBJ1-2|few|TRBV6-5|-
TGTGCCAGCAGTTACGGGGGCGGCTACACCTTC
CASSYGGGYTF
>TRBJ2-2|-|TRBV30|-
TGTGCCTGGAAGATTGCCCAGGGGTTATCCGGGGAGCTGTTTTTT
CAWKIAQGLSGELFF
>TRBJ1-1|many|TRBV2|-
TGTGCCAGCAGTGAAAGCGGGGTGAACACTGAAGCTTTCTTT
CASSESGVNTEAFF
>TRBJ1-1|-|TRBV6-1|-
TGTGCCAGCTCAGGGTCTGGAAACACTGAAGCTTTCTTT
CASSGSGNTEAFF
>TRBJ2-1|-|TRBV2|TRBD2
TGTGCCAGCAGGCGACTAGCGGGAGTGATCGATGAGCAGTTCTTC
CASRRLAGVIDEQFF
>TRBJ2-7|-|TRBV7-2|TRBD1
TGTGCCAGCAGCTTAGGCTCAGGGGGCGCTTACGAGCAGTACTTC
CASSLGSGGAYEQYF
>TRBJ1-4|-|TRBV4-1|-
TGCGCCAGCAGCCAACTTGCAGGGGCTAATGAAAAACTGTTTTTT
CASSQLAGANEKLFF
>TRBJ2-3|-|TRBV6-1|TRBD2
TGTGCCGTTTTAGCGGGAAATCTTGCAGATACGCAGTATTTT
CAVLAGNLADTQYF
>TRBJ1-5|-|TRBV6-6|-
TGTGCCAGCAGTCCGGCGGGGAATAGCAATCAGCCCCAGCATTTT
CASSPAGNSNQPQHF
>TRBJ1-1|few|TRBV19|-
TGTGCCAGTAGTATAATAGACAGTGGGGCTGAAGCTTTCTTT
CASSIIDSGAEAFF
>TRBJ2-3|-|TRBV11-2|-
TGTGCCAGCACCCCTCCACACAGCTACACAGATACGCAGTATTTT
CASTPPHSYTDTQYF
>TRBJ2-7|-|TRBV7-2|-
TGTGCCAGCAGCCGGGACTTCAACTACGAGCAGTACTTC
CASSRDFNYEQYF
>TRBJ2-7|-|TRBV9|-
TGTGCCAGCAGCTCTCTCTCGTTTAGGTCAGGGCCGTTCAACTACGAGCAGTACTTC
CASSSLSFRSGPFNYEQYF
>TRBJ2-1|-|TRBV7-3|TRBD2
TGTGCCAGCAGCTTATATGGGACTAGCGGGTTTAGCTCCTACAATGAGCAGTTCTTC
CASSLYGTSGFSSYNEQFF